This T cell receptor beta chain came from a study of shared clonotypes between healthy human individuals. Study-level information: Researchers assigned three CD4 naive, three CD4 memory, two CD8 naive and one CD8 memory plate to each donor.

Study-wide results and limits: Only blood was sampled; tissue repertoires likely differ. Despite large depth, rarefaction showed incomplete sorted-subset sequencing.

In the case of this clone: Its antigen is undetermined.

Here immunoSEQ multiplex PCR was the method, and the copy in TCRdb shows in-frame clones only, minus some. The sample holds more than 1.2 million clones; approximately 98.5% are singletons and the top ten take about 0.35%. Source material: naive CD4+ T cells sorted from blood. The subset was: CD45RA+ positively selected. The source of this sequence is a young man in good health.

This CDR3 is CASSRIWGRNEQFF. CDR3 DNA sequence: TGTGCCAGCAGCCGGATATGGGGACGGAATGAGCAGTTCTTC. This chain joins TRBV13 and TRBJ2-1; D may match TRBD1 or TRBD2 (5 bases each). Germline CDR1 reads PRHDT; CDR2 reads FYEKMQ (reference sequence). Trimming left V 5 bases short and J 7 bases short, with 15 bases between. The CDR3 runs to 14 residues.